This T cell receptor (beta chain) emerged from a study of Ad26.COV2.S vaccination and SARS-CoV-2 variants. Study summary: By the intramuscular route, Ad26.COV2.S was given once, or twice 56 days apart. Broader study findings: Placebo and vaccine recipients had non-spike TCR breadth that was similar. While placebo recipients had lower spike-specific TCR breadth, vaccine recipients had more.

Here immunoSEQ multiplex PCR was the method, and the copy in TCRdb shows in-frame clones only, minus some. The table lists about 320,000 clones, around 83% of them singletons, with 1.5% to 2.5% in the top ten. The CDR3 runs 14 residues. Trimming removed 7 bases at V and 0 bases at J, with 13 bases between. CDR1 is SGHRS, CDR2 YFSETQ, per germline. A remark on this clone: Its target is unknown.

Treatment of the sample: roughly 19 received Ad26.COV2.S at low or high dose, single or two shots; about 5 received placebo; per-sample allocation not given. Sampling was done on day 63 after the first vaccine or placebo injection. This TCR came from a person between 18 and 60 years old who received the Ad26.COV2.S COVID-19 vaccine or a placebo. The sample here was peripheral blood, taken in a trial of Ad26.COV2.S vaccine versus placebo. The chain has TRBV5-1 and TRBJ1-1; D gene uncertain. CDR3 loop: CASGPSGMNTEAFF. The CDR3 coding sequence is TGCGCCAGCGGCCCCTCCGGCATGAACACTGAAGCTTTCTTT.